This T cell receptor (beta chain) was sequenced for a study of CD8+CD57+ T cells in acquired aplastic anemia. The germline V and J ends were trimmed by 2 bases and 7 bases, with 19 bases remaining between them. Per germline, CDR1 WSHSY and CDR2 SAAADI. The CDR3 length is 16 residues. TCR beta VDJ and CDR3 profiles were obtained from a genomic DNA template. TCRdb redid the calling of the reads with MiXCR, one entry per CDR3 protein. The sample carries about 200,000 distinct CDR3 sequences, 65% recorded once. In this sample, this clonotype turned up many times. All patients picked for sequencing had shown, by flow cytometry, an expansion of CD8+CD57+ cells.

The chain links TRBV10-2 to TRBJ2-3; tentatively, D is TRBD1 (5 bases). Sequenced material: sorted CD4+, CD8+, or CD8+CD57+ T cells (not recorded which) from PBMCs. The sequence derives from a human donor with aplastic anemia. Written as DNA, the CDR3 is TGCGCCAGCAGTGAGAGGGGTGCGCCCACTCAGCATACGCAGTATTTT. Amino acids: CASSERGAPTQHTQYF.